These T cell receptor beta chains were read from a single sample in a study of OX40 agonist ivuxolimab in advanced cancers. Here immunoSEQ multiplex PCR was the method, and the copy in TCRdb shows in-frame clones only, minus some. The sample carries 90,000 to 120,000 clones, 90% recorded once. The specimen comprised CD4+ or CD8+ T cells sorted from blood, sampled in a trial of the OX40 agonist ivuxolimab. These receptor sequences come from an adult with an advanced solid tumor such as melanoma, head and neck, liver or kidney cancer. CDR3s include the opening cysteine and the closing phenylalanine or tryptophan. The D gene is left open where the match is weak.

TRBJ2-2	.	TRBV21-1	CASSKEREGSTGELFF
TRBJ2-7	.	TRBV18	CASSPQRGKREQYF
TRBJ1-1	.	TRBV5-1	CASSLAGQPTEAFF
TRBJ2-1	.	TRBV19	CASSIEGSNSYNEQFF
TRBJ2-7	.	TRBV7-2	CASSLDAGSEQYF
TRBJ2-1	TRBD2	TRBV6-5	CASSPQRDKGNEQFF
TRBJ2-2	.	TRBV30	CAWSPGGSNTGELFF
TRBJ1-1	TRBD1	TRBV19	CASRRRTGTRGTEAFF
TRBJ2-7	.	TRBV21-1	CASSKVQRASGLYEQYF
TRBJ2-7	TRBD2	TRBV6-6	CASSTSGGAGGYEQYF
TRBJ1-5	.	TRBV28	CASLAPRHGNQPQHF
TRBJ2-5	TRBD1	TRBV6-6	CASSYIQGGETQYF
TRBJ1-5	.	TRBV5-6	CASSLLQAGQPQHF
TRBJ2-3	TRBD1	TRBV15	CATSRPPGQGADTQYF
TRBJ2-2	.	TRBV6-6	CASRLPGPGELFF